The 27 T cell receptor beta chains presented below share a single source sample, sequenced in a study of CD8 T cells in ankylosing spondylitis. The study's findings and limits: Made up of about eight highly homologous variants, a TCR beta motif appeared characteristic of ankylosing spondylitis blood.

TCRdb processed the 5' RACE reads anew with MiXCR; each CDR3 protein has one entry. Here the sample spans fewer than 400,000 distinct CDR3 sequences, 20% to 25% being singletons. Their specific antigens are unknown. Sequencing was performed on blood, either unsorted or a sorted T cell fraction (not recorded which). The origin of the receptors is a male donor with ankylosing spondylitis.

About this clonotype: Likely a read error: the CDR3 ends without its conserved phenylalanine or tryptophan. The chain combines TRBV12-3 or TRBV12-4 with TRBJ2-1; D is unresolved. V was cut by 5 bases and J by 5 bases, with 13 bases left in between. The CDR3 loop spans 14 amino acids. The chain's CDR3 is CASSPGGLDNEQFL. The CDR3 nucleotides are TGTGCCAGCAGTCCAGGTGGCCTAGACAATGAGCAGTTCTTA.

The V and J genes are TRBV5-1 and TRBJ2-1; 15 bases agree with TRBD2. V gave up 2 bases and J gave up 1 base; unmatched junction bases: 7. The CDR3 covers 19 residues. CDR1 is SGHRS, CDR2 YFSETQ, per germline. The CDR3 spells CASSFSGTSGRRSYNEQFF. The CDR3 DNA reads TGCGCCAGCAGCTTCTCCGGGACTAGCGGGAGGAGGTCCTACAATGAGCAGTTCTTC.

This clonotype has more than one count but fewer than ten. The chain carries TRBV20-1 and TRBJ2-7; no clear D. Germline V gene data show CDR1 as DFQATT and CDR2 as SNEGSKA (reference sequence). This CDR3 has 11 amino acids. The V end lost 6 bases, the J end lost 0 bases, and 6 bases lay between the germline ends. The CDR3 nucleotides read TGCAGTGCCCTAGTCTCCTACGAGCAGTACTTC. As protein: CSALVSYEQYF.

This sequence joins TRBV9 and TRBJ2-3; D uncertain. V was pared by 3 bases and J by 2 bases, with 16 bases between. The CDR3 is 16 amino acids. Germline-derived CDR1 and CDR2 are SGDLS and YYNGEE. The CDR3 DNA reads TGTGCCAGCAGCGAGAATCTGGAAGAACCCACAGATACGCAGTATTTT. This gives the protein CASSENLEEPTDTQYF.

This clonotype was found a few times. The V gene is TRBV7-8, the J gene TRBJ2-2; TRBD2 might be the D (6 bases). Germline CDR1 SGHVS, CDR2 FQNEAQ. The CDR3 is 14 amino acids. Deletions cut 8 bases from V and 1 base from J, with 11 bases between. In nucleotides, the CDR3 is TGTGCCAGCCGGGACTTGCAGAACACCGGGGAGCTGTTTTTT. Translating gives CASRDLQNTGELFF. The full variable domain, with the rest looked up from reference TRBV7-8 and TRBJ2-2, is GAGVSQSPRYKVAKRGQDVALRCDPISGHVSLFWYQQALGQGPEFLTYFQNEAQLDKSGLPSDRFFAERPEGSVSTLKIQRTQQEDSAVYLCASRDLQNTGELFFGEGSRLTVL.

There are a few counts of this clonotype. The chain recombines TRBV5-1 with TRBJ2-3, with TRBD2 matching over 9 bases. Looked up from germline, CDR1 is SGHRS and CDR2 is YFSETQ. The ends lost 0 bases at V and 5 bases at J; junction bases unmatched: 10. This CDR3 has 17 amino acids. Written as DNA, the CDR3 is TGCGCCAGCAGCTTGGCCGGCGTCTTGCGGGGGGGAGATACGCAGTATTTT. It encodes CASSLAGVLRGGDTQYF.

The CDR3 region is CASSRPDRADYNEQFF. The CDR3, as DNA: TGTGCCAGCAGTCGACCCGACAGGGCGGACTACAATGAGCAGTTCTTC. The genes are TRBV12-3 or TRBV12-4 and TRBJ2-1; 7 nucleotides align to TRBD1. This CDR3 is built from 16 residues. V shed 5 bases and J 3 bases; nucleotides not matched to a gene: 10.

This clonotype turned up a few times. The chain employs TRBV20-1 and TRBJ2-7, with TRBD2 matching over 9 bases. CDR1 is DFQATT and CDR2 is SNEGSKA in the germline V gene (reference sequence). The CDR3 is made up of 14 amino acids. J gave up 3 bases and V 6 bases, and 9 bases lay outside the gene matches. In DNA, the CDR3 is TGCAGTGCGAGGCGTCTAGCGGGATTCTACGAGCAGTACTTC. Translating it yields CSARRLAGFYEQYF.

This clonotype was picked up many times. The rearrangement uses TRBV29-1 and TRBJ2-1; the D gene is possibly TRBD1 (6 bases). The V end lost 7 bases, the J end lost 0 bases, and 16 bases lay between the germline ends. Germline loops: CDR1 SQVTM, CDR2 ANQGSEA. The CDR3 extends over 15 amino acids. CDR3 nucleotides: TGCAGCGCTAAGCAGGGGCCGAGCTCCTACAATGAGCAGTTCTTC. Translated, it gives CSAKQGPSSYNEQFF.

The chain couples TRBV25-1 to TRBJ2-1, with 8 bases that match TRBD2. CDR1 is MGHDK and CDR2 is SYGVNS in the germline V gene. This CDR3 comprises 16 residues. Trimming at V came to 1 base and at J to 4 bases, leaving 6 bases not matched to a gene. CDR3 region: CASSEFAGLGYNEQFF. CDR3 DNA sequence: TGTGCCAGCAGTGAATTCGCGGGACTAGGTTACAATGAGCAGTTCTTC. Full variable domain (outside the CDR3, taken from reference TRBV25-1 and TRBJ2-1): EADIYQTPRYLVIGTGKKITLECSQTMGHDKMYWYQQDPGMELHLIHYSYGVNSTEKGDLSSESTVSRIRTEHFPLTLESARPSHTSQYLCASSEFAGLGYNEQFFGPGTRLTVL.

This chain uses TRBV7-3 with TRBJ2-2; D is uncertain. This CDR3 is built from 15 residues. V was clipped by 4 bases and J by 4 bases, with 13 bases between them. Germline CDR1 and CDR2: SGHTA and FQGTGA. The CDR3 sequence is CASSSYKEGTGELFF. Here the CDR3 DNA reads TGTGCCAGCAGCTCGTACAAGGAAGGCACCGGGGAGCTGTTTTTT.

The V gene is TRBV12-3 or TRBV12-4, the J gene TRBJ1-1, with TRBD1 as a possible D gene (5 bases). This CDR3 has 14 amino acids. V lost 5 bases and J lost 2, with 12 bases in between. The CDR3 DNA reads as TGTGCCAGCAGTGTAAGGGGTACTAACACTGAAGCTTTCTTT. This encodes CASSVRGTNTEAFF.

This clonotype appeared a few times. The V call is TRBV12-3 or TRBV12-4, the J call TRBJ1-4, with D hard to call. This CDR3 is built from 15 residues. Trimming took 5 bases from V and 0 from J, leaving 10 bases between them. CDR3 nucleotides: TGTGCCAGCAGTCCTAACAGTCCAACTAATGAAAAACTGTTTTTT. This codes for CASSPNSPTNEKLFF.

The chain's CDR3 is CASSAGGMTEAFF. The CDR3 bases are TGTGCCAGCAGTGCAGGGGGGATGACTGAAGCTTTCTTT. The chain is built from TRBV6-6 and TRBJ1-1; 7 positions match TRBD1. Unmatched junction bases numbered 5, after V lost 5 bases and J lost 5 bases. Germline V CDR1 and CDR2: MNHNY, SVGAGI (reference sequence). There are 13 residues in the CDR3.

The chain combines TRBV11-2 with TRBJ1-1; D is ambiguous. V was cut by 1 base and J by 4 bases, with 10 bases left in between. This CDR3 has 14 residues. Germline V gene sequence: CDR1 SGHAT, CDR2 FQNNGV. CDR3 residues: CASSLGQPSTEAFF. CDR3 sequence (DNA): TGTGCCAGCAGCTTAGGACAACCGAGCACTGAAGCTTTCTTT.

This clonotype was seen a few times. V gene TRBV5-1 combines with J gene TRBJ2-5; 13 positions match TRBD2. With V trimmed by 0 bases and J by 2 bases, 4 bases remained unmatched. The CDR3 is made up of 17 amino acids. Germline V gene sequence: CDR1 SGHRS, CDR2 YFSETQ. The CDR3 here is CASSLAKGLAGQETQYF. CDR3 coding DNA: TGCGCCAGCAGCTTGGCCAAGGGACTAGCGGGGCAAGAGACCCAGTACTTC.

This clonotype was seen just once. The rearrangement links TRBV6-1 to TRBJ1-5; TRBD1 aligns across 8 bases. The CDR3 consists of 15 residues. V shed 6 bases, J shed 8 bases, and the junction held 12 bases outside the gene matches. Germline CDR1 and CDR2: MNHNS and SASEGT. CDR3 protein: CASSRGTGGLEPQHF. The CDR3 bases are TGTGCCAGCAGCCGTGGGACAGGAGGTTTGGAGCCCCAGCATTTT.

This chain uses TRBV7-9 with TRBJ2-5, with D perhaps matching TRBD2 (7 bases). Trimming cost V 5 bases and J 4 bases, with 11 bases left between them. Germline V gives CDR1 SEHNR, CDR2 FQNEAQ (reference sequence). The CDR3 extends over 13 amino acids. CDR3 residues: CASSEGEGETQYF. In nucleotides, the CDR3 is TGTGCCAGCAGCGAGGGGGAGGGAGAGACCCAGTACTTC.

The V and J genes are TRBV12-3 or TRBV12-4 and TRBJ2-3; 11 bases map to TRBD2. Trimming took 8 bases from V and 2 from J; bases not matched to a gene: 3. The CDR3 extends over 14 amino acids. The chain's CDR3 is CASQLAGDTDTQYF. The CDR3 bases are TGTGCCAGCCAACTAGCGGGAGACACAGATACGCAGTATTTT.

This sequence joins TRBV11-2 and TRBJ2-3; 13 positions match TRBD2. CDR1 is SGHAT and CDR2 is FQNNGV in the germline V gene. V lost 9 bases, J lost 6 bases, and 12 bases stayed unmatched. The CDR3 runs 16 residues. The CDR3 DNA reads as TGTGCCAGTTCCGCACTAGCGGGAGGGCCATGGGATACGCAGTATTTT. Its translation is CASSALAGGPWDTQYF.

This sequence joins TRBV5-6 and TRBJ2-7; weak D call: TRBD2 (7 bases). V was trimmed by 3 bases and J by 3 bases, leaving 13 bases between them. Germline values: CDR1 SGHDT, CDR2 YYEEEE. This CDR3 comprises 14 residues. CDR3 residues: CASSSGGLGYEQYF. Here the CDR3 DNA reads TGTGCCAGCAGCTCCGGGGGGCTGGGCTACGAGCAGTACTTC.

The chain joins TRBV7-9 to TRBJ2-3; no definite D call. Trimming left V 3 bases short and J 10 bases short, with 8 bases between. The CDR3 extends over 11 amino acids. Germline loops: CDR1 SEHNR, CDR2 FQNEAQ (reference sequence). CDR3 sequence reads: CASSLGSAQYF. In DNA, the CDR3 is TGTGCCAGCAGCTTGGGTAGTGCGCAGTATTTT.

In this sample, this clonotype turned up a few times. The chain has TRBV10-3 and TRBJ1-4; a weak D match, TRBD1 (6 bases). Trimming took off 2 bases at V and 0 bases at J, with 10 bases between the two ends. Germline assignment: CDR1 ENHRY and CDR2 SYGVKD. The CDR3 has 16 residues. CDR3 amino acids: CAISETGRATNEKLFF. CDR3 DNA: TGTGCCATCAGTGAGACAGGGCGTGCAACTAATGAAAAACTGTTTTTT.

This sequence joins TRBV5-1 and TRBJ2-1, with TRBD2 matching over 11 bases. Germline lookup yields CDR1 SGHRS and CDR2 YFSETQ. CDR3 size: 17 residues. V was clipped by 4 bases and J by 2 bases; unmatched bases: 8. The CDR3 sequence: CASSITPSGRTYNEQFF. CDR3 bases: TGCGCCAGCAGCATTACCCCTAGCGGGAGGACCTACAATGAGCAGTTCTTC.

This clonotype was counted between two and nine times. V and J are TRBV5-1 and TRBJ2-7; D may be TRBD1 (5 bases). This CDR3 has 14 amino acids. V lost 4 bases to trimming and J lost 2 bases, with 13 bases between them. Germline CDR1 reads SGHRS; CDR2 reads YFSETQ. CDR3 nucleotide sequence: TGCGCCAGCAGCAGGGAAGGGGATACCTACGAGCAGTACTTC. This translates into CASSREGDTYEQYF.

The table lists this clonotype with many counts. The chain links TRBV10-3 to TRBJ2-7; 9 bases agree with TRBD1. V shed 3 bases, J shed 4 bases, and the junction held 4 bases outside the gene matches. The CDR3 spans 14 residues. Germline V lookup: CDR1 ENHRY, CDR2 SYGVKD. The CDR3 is CAISDGQGRYEQYF. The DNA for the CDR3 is TGTGCCATCAGTGATGGACAGGGGCGATACGAGCAGTACTTC.

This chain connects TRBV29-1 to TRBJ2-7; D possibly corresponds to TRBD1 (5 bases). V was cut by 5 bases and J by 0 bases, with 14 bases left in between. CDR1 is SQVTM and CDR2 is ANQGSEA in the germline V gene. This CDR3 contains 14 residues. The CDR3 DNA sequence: TGCAGCGTTCAGGGCCACCTAAGCTCCTACGAGCAGTACTTC. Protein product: CSVQGHLSSYEQYF.